Given below is one T cell receptor (beta chain) in context. The junction does not match germline at one end; this may be a read error. The CDR3 has 13 amino acids. Germline CDR1 MNHNY, CDR2 SVGAGI (reference sequence). The data are from a study of cytomegalovirus exposure and HLA in healthy donors. PCR employed 60 Vbeta and 13 Jbeta primers. Measured with immunoSEQ multiplex PCR; TCRdb has only the in-frame clones, and not every one. The table shows 110,000 to 150,000 clones, with roughly 70% occurring only once. This sequence originates from a man aged 30-40 years in good health and CMV-seronegative. The rearrangement joins TRBV6-6 to TRBJ2-1; the match to TRBD1 covers 7 bases. Sample: PBMCs. This CDR3 is CANSSDRDNEQFF. DNA for the CDR3: TGTGCCAACAGTTCCGACAGGGACAACGAGCAGTTCTTC.